This T cell receptor beta chain originates from a study of OX40 agonist ivuxolimab in advanced cancers. Study at large: Averaging roughly 60 years in age, with a range of roughly 20 to 90, the cohort was about 83% male. The eligibility criteria allowed prior anti-PD-1, anti-PD-L1 or anti-CTLA-4 therapy, and approximately 38% had some.

In regard to this clone: As yet, its antigen is unknown.

Sequencing used immunoSEQ multiplex PCR; TCRdb keeps in-frame clones, though not all of them. The sample carries about 62,000 clones, approximately 86% recorded once. Findings and limits, study-wide: At 0.1 to 3.0 mg/kg, clonal expansion of CD4+ and CD8+ blood T cells had occurred by week 6. Relative to CD4+ cells, CD8+ T cells on average had more expanded clones.

Trimming left V 4 bases short and J 6 bases short, with 16 bases between. The CDR3 loop spans 14 amino acids. CDR1 and CDR2 (germline): GTSNPN, SVGIG (reference sequence). This receptor was obtained from an adult with an advanced solid tumor such as melanoma, head and neck, liver or kidney cancer. The source material was CD4+ or CD8+ T cells sorted from blood, sampled in a trial of the OX40 agonist ivuxolimab. The chain combines TRBV30 with TRBJ1-5; no clear D gene. Here the CDR3 DNA reads TGTGCCTGGAATTCAGGTTCACGAGCTCAGCCCCAGCATTTT. It encodes CAWNSGSRAQPQHF. Using reference TRBV30 and TRBJ1-5 for the parts outside the CDR3, the full variable domain is SQTIHQWPATLVQPVGSPLSLECTVEGTSNPNLYWYRQAAGRGLQLLFYSVGIGQISSEVPQNLSASRPQDRQFILSSKKLLLSDSGFYLCAWNSGSRAQPQHFGDGTRLSIL.